Detailed here is one TCR beta chain. The sample originates from a study of CD4+ T cells in melanoma. Method: immunoSEQ multiplex PCR; TCRdb's copy keeps in-frame clones and lacks some. The repertoire holds around 130,000 clones, with nearly 95% as singletons. The germline CDR1 and CDR2 sequences are SGHRS and YFSETQ. Deletions cut 0 bases from V and 2 bases from J, with 15 bases between. The length of the CDR3 is 16 residues. This clonotype was obtained from a human donor with melanoma. The chain joins TRBV5-1 to TRBJ2-7; D remains unclear. The DNA of the CDR3 is TGCGCCAGCAGCTTGGGGACCGGTCTAATAACCTACGAGCAGTACTTC. This translates into CASSLGTGLITYEQYF.